The 31 T cell receptor beta chains listed next were all sequenced from one sample in a study of T-cell reconstitution after alpha-beta-depleted transplantation in children listed by TCRdb under 2016. Library method: PCR. Sequencing was performed on an Illumina HiSeq 2500. TCR libraries were prepared with molecular barcoding, using unique molecular identifiers to normalize TCRbeta repertoire quantification. The raw public reads went through TCRdb reprocessing: fastp at Q25, MiXCR clone calling, in-frame beta chains kept. Each CDR3 protein appears once, grouped with its most common genes and DNA. For this sample the table gives around 370,000 distinct CDR3 sequences, of which 10% were detected only once. In total, the top ten clones hold 2% to 3% of the sample. The sample consisted of PBMCs from the stem cell graft donor, taken from the stem cell graft. All receptors come from a human donor who donated a stem cell graft to a child with acute lymphoblastic leukemia.

This clonotype was counted between two and nine times. This chain uses TRBV20-1 with TRBJ1-1, with D unclear. The CDR3 sequence is 13 residues long. V was trimmed by 2 bases and J by 5 bases, leaving 12 bases between them. CDR1 is DFQATT and CDR2 is SNEGSKA in the germline V gene (reference sequence). The CDR3 DNA follows: TGCAGTGCTAGATCCCCCTTGGGAACTGAAGCTTTCTTT. Its protein is CSARSPLGTEAFF.

Only a few counts were recorded for this clonotype. The genes are TRBV19 and TRBJ1-2; TRBD1 matches at 11 bases. The J segment lost 2 bases and the V segment lost 3 bases, leaving 2 bases of the junction unmatched. The germline V gene encodes CDR1 LNHDA and CDR2 SQIVND (reference sequence). The CDR3 runs to 15 residues. CDR3: CASSIGQGANYGYTF. The CDR3 DNA reads TGTGCCAGTAGTATCGGACAGGGGGCAAACTATGGCTACACCTTC. Combining the CDR3 with reference TRBV19 and TRBJ1-2 gives the whole variable domain DGGITQSPKYLFRKEGQNVTLSCEQNLNHDAMYWYRQDPGQGLRLIYYSQIVNDFQKGDIAEGYSVSREKKESFPLTVTSAQKNPTAFYLCASSIGQGANYGYTFGSGTRLTVV.

In this sample, this clonotype turned up many times. The J gene is TRBJ2-2, the V gene TRBV28, with unresolved D. This CDR3 has 15 amino acids. Germline V gene data show CDR1 as MDHEN and CDR2 as SYDVKM. V was clipped by 6 bases and J by 2 bases, with 13 bases between them. CDR3: CASRPYGPNTGELFF. The CDR3 DNA sequence: TGTGCCAGCAGGCCCTACGGGCCCAACACCGGGGAGCTGTTTTTT. Filled out from reference TRBV28 and TRBJ2-2, the complete variable domain reads DVKVTQSSRYLVKRTGEKVFLECVQDMDHENMFWYRQDPGLGLRLIYFSYDVKMKEKGDIPEGYSVSREKKERFSLILESASTNQTSMYLCASRPYGPNTGELFFGEGSRLTVL.

This clonotype was counted between two and nine times. V usage is TRBV11-2 and J usage is TRBJ2-3, with D perhaps matching TRBD2 (7 bases). The CDR3 is 18 amino acids. Per the germline V gene, CDR1 is SGHAT and CDR2 is FQNNGV. Between the trimmed V and J ends, which lost 0 bases and 0 bases, there was a span of 16 bases. CDR3 sequence (DNA): TGTGCCAGCAGCTTAGAAGTGGGGGGGCCCCTCAGCACAGATACGCAGTATTTT. The encoded protein is CASSLEVGGPLSTDTQYF.

This clonotype came up once. The genes are TRBV12-5 and TRBJ2-1; D is possibly TRBD2 (5 bases). CDR3 length equals 15 residues. Germline CDR1 is LGHNT and CDR2 is FRNRAP. V lost 0 bases and J lost 4, with 10 bases in between. CDR3 sequence reads: CASGLVGSGYNEQFF. The CDR3 nucleotides read TGTGCTAGTGGTTTGGTGGGCAGCGGTTACAATGAGCAGTTCTTC.

The chain uses TRBV7-2 and TRBJ2-7; 10 bases map to TRBD2. The CDR3 is 15 amino acids. The germline gives CDR1 SGHTA, CDR2 FQGNSA. V dropped 5 bases and J dropped 3; count of bases not matched to a gene: 7. The CDR3 is CASSGRGLANYEQYF. The CDR3 region has the DNA TGTGCCAGCAGCGGCCGGGGACTAGCGAACTACGAGCAGTACTTC. Full variable domain (rest looked up from reference TRBV7-2 and TRBJ2-7): GAGVSQSPSNKVTEKGKDVELRCDPISGHTALYWYRQSLGQGLEFLIYFQGNSAPDKSGLPSDRFSAERTGGSVSTLTIQRTQQEDSAVYLCASSGRGLANYEQYFGPGTRLTVT.

With regard to this clonotype: The junction departs from germline at one end; a sequencing error may be responsible. The chain combines TRBV6-2 or TRBV6-3 with TRBJ2-6, with a possible D match to TRBD1 (6 bases). This CDR3 has 15 amino acids. CDR1 MNHEY and CDR2 SVGEGT come from the germline V gene. The CDR3 protein is CASSPGTSEANVLTF. CDR3 bases: TGTGCCAGCAGCCCCGGGACATCTGAGGCCAACGTCCTGACTTTC.

This clonotype was detected many times. The CDR3 region has the DNA TGTGCCAGCAGCTGGGGGACAGCGCCCTCCTACGAGCAGTACTTC. As protein: CASSWGTAPSYEQYF. This chain uses TRBV5-5 with TRBJ2-7; TRBD1 matches 7 bases. The V and J ends lost 3 bases and 0 bases, in that order; junction bases with no gene match: 6. The CDR3 loop spans 15 amino acids. Germline CDR1 and CDR2: SGHKS and YYEKEE (reference sequence).

The chain has TRBV25-1 and TRBJ2-7; D possibly uses TRBD1 or TRBD2 (5 bases each). V was trimmed by 6 bases and J by 3 bases, leaving 24 bases between them. Germline V gives CDR1 MGHDK, CDR2 SYGVNS. The CDR3 sequence is 17 residues long. This CDR3 is CASSHATAARVGYEQYF. For the CDR3, the DNA is TGTGCCAGCAGCCACGCGACAGCGGCCAGGGTAGGCTACGAGCAGTACTTC.

This clonotype was counted a few times. CDR3 sequence reads: CATRDRQSTTYNEQFF. CDR3 sequence (DNA): TGTGCCACCAGGGACAGGCAATCCACGACGTACAATGAGCAGTTCTTC. V gene TRBV6-2 or TRBV6-3 combines with J gene TRBJ2-1, with 8 bases identical to TRBD1. Germline assignment: CDR1 MNHEY and CDR2 SVGEGT. Trimming removed 10 bases from V and 4 bases from J; junction bases left unmatched: 15. This CDR3 comprises 16 residues.

The chain employs TRBV5-1 and TRBJ2-1; perhaps TRBD2 as D (6 bases). Germline lookup yields CDR1 SGHRS and CDR2 YFSETQ. Trimming took 1 base from V and 0 from J, leaving 11 bases between them. The CDR3 length is 16 residues. The CDR3: CASSLTGTDSYNEQFF. The CDR3 nucleotides are TGCGCCAGCAGCTTGACCGGGACTGACTCCTACAATGAGCAGTTCTTC.

The chain is built from TRBV24-1 and TRBJ2-2; D unclear. The CDR3 covers 15 residues. The V end lost 10 bases, the J end lost 0 bases, and 14 bases lay between the germline ends. In germline, CDR1 is KGHDR, CDR2 SFDVKD. CDR3 sequence reads: CATQNRFANTGELFF. The CDR3 region has the DNA TGTGCCACACAGAACCGCTTTGCGAACACCGGGGAGCTGTTTTTT.

The chain combines TRBV3-1 with TRBJ2-7; tentatively, D is TRBD1 (5 bases). Germline V gene lookup returns CDR1 LGHDT and CDR2 YNNKEL (reference sequence). Trimming took 8 bases from V and 1 from J, leaving 27 bases between them. CDR3 length: 18 residues. CDR3 residues: CASCPSLWAGPISYEQYF. The CDR3 nucleotides are TGTGCCAGCTGCCCTTCGTTGTGGGCAGGGCCCATATCCTACGAGCAGTACTTC.

The rearrangement joins TRBV6-2 or TRBV6-3 to TRBJ2-7, with 7 nucleotides matching TRBD2. There are 16 residues in the CDR3. V shed 3 bases and J 0 bases; nucleotides not matched to a gene: 8. Germline CDR1 is MNHEY and CDR2 is SVGEGT. CDR3 coding DNA: TGTGCCAGCAGTTATGTGATAGCGGGCAGCTCCTACGAGCAGTACTTC. Translated: CASSYVIAGSSYEQYF.

This clonotype was found many times. The V gene is TRBV5-1, the J gene TRBJ2-7, with D possibly TRBD2 on 5 matching bases. CDR3 size: 13 residues. With 3 bases removed from V and 7 bases from J, the gap between germline ends came to 14 bases. Germline V CDR1 and CDR2: SGHRS, YFSETQ. For the CDR3, the DNA is TGCGCCAGCAGCTCGGCGGGTAACCGGGAGCAGTACTTC. It encodes CASSSAGNREQYF.

This clonotype was seen a few times. The chain couples TRBV2 to TRBJ2-1; D is perhaps TRBD1 (5 bases). This CDR3 is 13 amino acids long. In germline, CDR1 is SNHLY, CDR2 FYNNEI. The germline V and J ends were trimmed by 8 bases and 6 bases, with 14 bases remaining between them. CDR3 amino acids: CASVLAGRNEQFF. CDR3 bases: TGTGCCAGCGTGTTGGCAGGGCGCAATGAGCAGTTCTTC.

V and J are TRBV11-2 and TRBJ2-7; unclear D gene. Deletions cut 2 bases from V and 2 bases from J, with 7 bases between. The CDR3 covers 13 residues. Germline loops: CDR1 SGHAT, CDR2 FQNNGV. CDR3: CASSLTDPYEQYF. The CDR3 DNA reads TGTGCCAGCAGCTTAACAGACCCCTACGAGCAGTACTTC.

CDR3 loop: CASSPGTGGTEQYF. The CDR3 nucleotides read TGTGCCAGCAGCCCGGGGACGGGGGGGACCGAGCAGTACTTC. The V gene is TRBV7-8, the J gene TRBJ2-7; 8 bases fit TRBD2. Germline assignment: CDR1 SGHVS and CDR2 FQNEAQ. V dropped 5 bases and J dropped 6; count of bases not matched to a gene: 9. The CDR3 has 14 residues.

This clonotype was counted many times. This chain links TRBV20-1 with TRBJ2-2; TRBD2 matches 11 bases. The V and J ends lost 2 bases and 1 base, in that order; junction bases with no gene match: 3. Germline values: CDR1 DFQATT, CDR2 SNEGSKA (reference sequence). This CDR3 contains 16 residues. The CDR3 loop reads CSARLAGGRNTGELFF. The CDR3 DNA reads TGCAGTGCTAGACTAGCGGGAGGTCGGAACACCGGGGAGCTGTTTTTT.

The sample holds many counts of this clonotype. The V and J genes are TRBV5-5 and TRBJ2-7; 7 bases are shared with TRBD1. The germline gives CDR1 SGHKS, CDR2 YYEKEE (reference sequence). V trimming: 2 bases; J trimming: 6 bases; junction bases outside the gene matches: 5. The CDR3 is 13 amino acids. CDR3 region: CASSFGTEGEQYF. CDR3 bases: TGTGCCAGCAGCTTCGGGACAGAGGGCGAGCAGTACTTC.

This clonotype appeared a few times. V and J are TRBV30 and TRBJ2-1; no definite D call. Germline V gene data show CDR1 as GTSNPN and CDR2 as SVGIG (reference sequence). With 0 bases removed from V and 7 bases from J, the gap between germline ends came to 1 base. The length of the CDR3 is 10 residues. The CDR3 region is CAWSVNEQFF. The DNA of the CDR3 is TGTGCCTGGAGTGTGAATGAGCAGTTCTTC.

Comment on this clonotype: At one end, the junction sequence differs from germline, possibly due to a read error. The V gene is TRBV7-7, the J gene TRBJ2-1; TRBD2 matches 9 bases. Looked up from germline, CDR1 is SSHAT and CDR2 is FNYEAQ (reference sequence). This CDR3 is built from 18 residues. The CDR3 DNA sequence: TGTGCTAGCAGCTTAGGACTAGCGAGGTCGATGGGGTACAATGAGCAGTTCTTC. It translates to CASSLGLARSMGYNEQFF.

This chain links TRBV7-8 with TRBJ1-1, with D maybe TRBD1 (5 bases). Germline CDR1 reads SGHVS; CDR2 reads FQNEAQ. Trimming cost V 5 bases and J 1 base, with 14 bases left between them. The CDR3 has 15 residues. The CDR3 here is CASSPGRGGNTEAFF. DNA of the CDR3: TGTGCCAGCAGCCCTGGGCGGGGGGGGAACACTGAAGCTTTCTTT.

In the case of this clonotype: The junction departs from germline at one end; a sequencing error may be responsible. The chain is built from TRBV20-1 and TRBJ1-1, with D unresolved. Germline V gene lookup returns CDR1 DFQATT and CDR2 SNEGSKA (reference sequence). The CDR3 loop spans 14 amino acids. CDR3: CSAADGGLKTEAFF. CDR3 in DNA: TGCAGTGCTGCCGATGGAGGGCTGAAGACTGAAGCTTTCTTT.

This clonotype occurred a few times. The chain uses TRBV7-2 and TRBJ2-2; D unclear. Trimming took off 4 bases at V and 9 bases at J, with 6 bases between the two ends. The CDR3 sequence is 11 residues long. CDR1 SGHTA and CDR2 FQGNSA come from the germline V gene. CDR3 sequence reads: CASSWVRELFF. The DNA of the CDR3 is TGTGCCAGCAGCTGGGTCCGGGAGCTGTTTTTT. Filled out from reference TRBV7-2 and TRBJ2-2, the complete variable domain reads GAGVSQSPSNKVTEKGKDVELRCDPISGHTALYWYRQSLGQGLEFLIYFQGNSAPDKSGLPSDRFSAERTGGSVSTLTIQRTQQEDSAVYLCASSWVRELFFGEGSRLTVL.

This clonotype showed up just a few times. The chain links TRBV6-5 to TRBJ2-7, with D perhaps TRBD2 (5 bases). The CDR3 totals 14 residues. The germline CDR1 and CDR2 sequences are MNHEY and SVGAGI. Trimming took off 5 bases at V and 4 bases at J, with 15 bases between the two ends. The CDR3 here is CASSRSSTSYEQYF. The DNA for the CDR3 is TGTGCCAGCAGTAGGTCTAGCACATCGTACGAGCAGTACTTC.

J is TRBJ2-1 and V is TRBV11-3; D gene ambiguous. The CDR3 extends over 15 amino acids. The V and J ends lost 0 bases and 1 base respectively, with 7 bases between them. Germline CDR1 is SGHNT and CDR2 is YENEEA. The CDR3: CASSLEVDSYNEQFF. The CDR3 DNA reads TGTGCCAGCAGCTTAGAAGTAGATTCCTACAATGAGCAGTTCTTC. Drawing the rest from reference TRBV11-3 and TRBJ2-1, the complete variable domain is EAGVVQSPRYKIIEKKQPVAFWCNPISGHNTLYWYLQNLGQGPELLIRYENEEAVDDSQLPKDRFSAERLKGVDSTLKIQPAELGDSAVYLCASSLEVDSYNEQFFGPGTRLTVL.

This clonotype was found a few times. CDR3 sequence reads: CSAGTGAPNQPQHF. CDR3 coding DNA: TGCAGTGCGGGGACAGGGGCGCCCAATCAGCCCCAGCATTTT. The chain has TRBV20-1 and TRBJ1-5; 10 nucleotides align to TRBD1. Germline loops: CDR1 DFQATT, CDR2 SNEGSKA (reference sequence). The V and J ends lost 6 bases and 3 bases, in that order; junction bases with no gene match: 5. The CDR3 has 14 amino acids.

The rearrangement uses TRBV4-2 and TRBJ2-1; no clear D gene. This CDR3 comprises 11 residues. The V gene's germline CDR1 is LGHNA and CDR2 YNFKEQ. V shed 3 bases and J shed 9 bases, with 6 bases lying between them. The CDR3 region has the DNA TGTGCCAGCAGCCACAGGCGTGAGCAGTTCTTC. It is translated as CASSHRREQFF.

The table lists this clonotype with a few counts. CDR3 nucleotide sequence: TGCGCCAGCAGCTTGGAGGTCAGAGCCTCTTCAGGGAACACTGAAGCTTTCTTT. Its protein is CASSLEVRASSGNTEAFF. V usage is TRBV5-1 and J usage is TRBJ1-1; no definite D call. The CDR3 extends over 18 amino acids. Looked up from germline, CDR1 is SGHRS and CDR2 is YFSETQ. V was trimmed by 0 bases and J by 1 base, leaving 19 bases between them.

The rearrangement joins TRBV3-1 to TRBJ2-2, with 15 nucleotides matching TRBD2. The germline V gene encodes CDR1 LGHDT and CDR2 YNNKEL (reference sequence). The ends lost 6 bases at V and 1 base at J; junction bases unmatched: 6. The CDR3 has 18 residues. The CDR3 DNA is TGTGCCAGCAGAAGGACTAGCGGGAGGGAAAAGAACACCGGGGAGCTGTTTTTT. Its protein product is CASRRTSGREKNTGELFF.